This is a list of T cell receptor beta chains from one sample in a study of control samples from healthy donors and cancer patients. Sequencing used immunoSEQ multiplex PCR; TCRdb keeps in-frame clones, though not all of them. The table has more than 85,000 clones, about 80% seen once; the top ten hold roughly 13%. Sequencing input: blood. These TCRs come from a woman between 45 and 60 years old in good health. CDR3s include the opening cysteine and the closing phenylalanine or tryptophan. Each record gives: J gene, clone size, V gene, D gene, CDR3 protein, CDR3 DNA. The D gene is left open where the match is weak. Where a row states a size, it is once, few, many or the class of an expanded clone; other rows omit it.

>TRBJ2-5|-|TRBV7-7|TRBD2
CASSLSGGAQETQYF
TGTGCTAGCAGCTTATCGGGGGGGGCCCAAGAGACCCAGTACTTC
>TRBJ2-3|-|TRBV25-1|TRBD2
CASSDLLAGSTDTQYF
TGTGCCAGCAGTGACTTACTAGCGGGGAGCACAGATACGCAGTATTTT
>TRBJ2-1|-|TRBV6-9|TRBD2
CASIGTSCYNEQFF
TGTGCCAGCATCGGGACTAGCTGCTACAATGAGCAGTTCTTC
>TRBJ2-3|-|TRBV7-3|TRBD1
CASSAGGTDTQYF
TGTGCCAGCAGCGCAGGGGGAACAGATACGCAGTATTTT
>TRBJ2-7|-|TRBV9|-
CASSVGPDLAYEQYF
TGTGCCAGCAGCGTAGGGCCAGACTTAGCCTACGAGCAGTACTTC
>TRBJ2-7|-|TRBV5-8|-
CASTPIRGVYEQYF
TGTGCCAGCACCCCAATCAGGGGGGTCTACGAGCAGTACTTC
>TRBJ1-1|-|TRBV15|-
CATSRDRGFGAFF
TGTGCCACCAGCAGAGATCGGGGGTTTGGAGCTTTCTTT
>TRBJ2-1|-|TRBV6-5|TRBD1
CASSTTGIGHNEQFF
TGTGCCAGCAGTACGACAGGGATTGGTCACAATGAGCAGTTCTTC
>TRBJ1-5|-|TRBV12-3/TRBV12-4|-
CASTADSNQPQHF
TGTGCCAGCACGGCGGATAGCAATCAGCCCCAGCATTTT
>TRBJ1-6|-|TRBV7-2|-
CASSLVLGGVGNSPLHF
TGTGCCAGCAGCTTAGTATTGGGGGGCGTAGGTAATTCACCCCTCCACTTT
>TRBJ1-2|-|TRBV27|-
CASSLKGYGYTF
TGTGCCAGCAGTTTAAAGGGATATGGCTACACCTTC
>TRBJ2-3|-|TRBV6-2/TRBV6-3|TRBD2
CASSSSGGRPDTQYF
TGTGCCAGCAGTTCCAGCGGGGGGAGACCAGATACGCAGTATTTT
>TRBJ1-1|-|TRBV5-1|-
CASRTDSMNTEAFF
TGCGCCAGCAGAACCGACAGCATGAACACTGAAGCTTTCTTT
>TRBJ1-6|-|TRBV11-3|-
CASSTRDGGGSPLHF
TGTGCCAGCAGCACCCGGGACGGTGGTGGTTCACCCCTCCACTTT
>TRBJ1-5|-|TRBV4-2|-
CASSQDRDQPQHF
TGTGCCAGCAGCCAAGACAGGGATCAGCCCCAGCATTTT
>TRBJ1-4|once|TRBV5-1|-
CASSLGTSSNEKLFF
TGCGCCAGCAGCTTGGGGACGAGCTCAAATGAAAAACTGTTTTTT
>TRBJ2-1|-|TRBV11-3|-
CASSLDLGYEQFF
TGTGCCAGCAGCTTAGATCTGGGCTATGAGCAGTTCTTC
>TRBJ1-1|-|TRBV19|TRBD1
CASSGQDLGSTEAFF
TGTGCCAGTTCCGGACAGGACCTAGGAAGCACTGAAGCTTTCTTT
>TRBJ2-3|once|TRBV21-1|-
CASSPAGGGRDTQYF
TGTGCCAGCAGCCCTGCGGGGGGCGGGAGAGATACGCAGTATTTT
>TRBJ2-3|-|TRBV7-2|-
CASSSSGYGLGTQYF
TGTGCCAGCAGCTCCTCAGGGTATGGGTTAGGTACGCAGTATTTT
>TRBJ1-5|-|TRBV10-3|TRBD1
CAISPGQGSDQPQHF
TGTGCCATCAGTCCGGGACAGGGGTCGGATCAGCCCCAGCATTTT
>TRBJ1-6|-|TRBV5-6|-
CASTWNIGNSPLHF
TGTGCCAGCACGTGGAACATTGGTAATTCACCCCTCCACTTT
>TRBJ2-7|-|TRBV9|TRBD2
CARSAQAGGRDYEQYF
TGTGCCCGCAGCGCACAAGCGGGGGGGCGGGACTACGAGCAGTACTTC
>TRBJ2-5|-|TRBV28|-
CASSFPRLPETQYF
TGTGCCAGCAGTTTTCCGCGCCTGCCGGAGACCCAGTACTTC
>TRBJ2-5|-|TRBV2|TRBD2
CASSEERASGRETQYF
TGTGCCAGCAGTGAAGAGAGGGCTAGCGGGAGGGAGACCCAGTACTTC
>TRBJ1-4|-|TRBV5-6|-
CASSIMLETNEKLFF
TGTGCCAGCAGTATAATGTTGGAAACTAATGAAAAACTGTTTTTT
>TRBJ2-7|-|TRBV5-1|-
CASSLDGSYEQYF
TGCGCCAGCAGCTTGGACGGCTCCTACGAGCAGTACTTC
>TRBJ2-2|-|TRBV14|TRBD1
CASSRLGTGGSGELFF
TGTGCCAGCAGCCGCCTCGGGACAGGGGGCTCCGGGGAGCTGTTTTTT
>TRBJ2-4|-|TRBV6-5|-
CASSPGLEVNIQYF
TGTGCCAGCAGCCCCGGCCTCGAGGTAAACATTCAGTACTTC
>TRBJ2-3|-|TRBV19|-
CASSTYTSDTQYF
TGTGCCAGTAGTACTTATACGTCAGATACGCAGTATTTT
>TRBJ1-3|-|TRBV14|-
CASSQSPMGSGNTIYF
TGTGCCAGCAGCCAATCTCCCATGGGCTCTGGAAACACCATATATTTT
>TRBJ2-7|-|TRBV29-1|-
CSVEPDGLPTYEQYF
TGCAGCGTTGAACCCGATGGACTCCCTACCTACGAGCAGTACTTC
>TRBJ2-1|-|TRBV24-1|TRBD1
CATSPAGGGNEQFF
TGTGCCACCAGTCCGGCAGGGGGCGGCAATGAGCAGTTCTTC
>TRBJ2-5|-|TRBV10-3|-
CATSQGGIQETQYF
TGTGCCACATCGCAGGGGGGGATCCAAGAGACCCAGTACTTC
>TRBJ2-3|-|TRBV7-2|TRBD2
CASSLGLAGVDTQYF
TGTGCCAGCAGCTTGGGACTAGCGGGAGTTGATACGCAGTATTTT
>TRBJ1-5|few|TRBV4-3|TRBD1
CASSQATGLEPQHF
TGCGCCAGCAGCCAAGCGACAGGGTTAGAGCCCCAGCATTTT
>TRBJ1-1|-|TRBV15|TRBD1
CATSEGAMMAFF
TGTGCCACCAGCGAGGGGGCAATGATGGCTTTCTTT
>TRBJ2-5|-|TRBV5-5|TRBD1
CSSSPVLRDRVLKETQYF
TGTTCCAGCAGCCCGGTCCTGCGGGACAGGGTTTTAAAAGAGACCCAGTACTTC
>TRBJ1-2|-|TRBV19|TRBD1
CASTIGTGVDYGYTF
TGTGCCAGTACCATAGGGACAGGGGTTGACTATGGCTACACCTTC
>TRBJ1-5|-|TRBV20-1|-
CSACGGVGGNQPQHF
TGCAGTGCTTGTGGCGGCGTGGGTGGCAATCAGCCCCAGCATTTT
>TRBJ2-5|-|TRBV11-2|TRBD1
CASSLEDRGWETQYF
TGTGCCAGCAGCTTAGAGGACAGGGGTTGGGAGACCCAGTACTTC
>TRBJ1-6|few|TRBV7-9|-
CASSLALPRGPSPLHF
TGTGCCAGCAGCTTAGCGTTGCCTAGGGGCCCTTCACCCCTCCACTTT
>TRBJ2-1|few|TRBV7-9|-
CASHWGDNEQFF
TGTGCCAGCCATTGGGGCGACAATGAGCAGTTCTTC
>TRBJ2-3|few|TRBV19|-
CASSITGDPDTQYF
TGTGCCAGTAGTATTACCGGGGACCCCGATACGCAGTATTTT
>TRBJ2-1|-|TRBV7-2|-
CASTLGGSNNEQFF
TGTGCCAGCACCCTCGGGGGCTCAAACAATGAGCAGTTCTTC
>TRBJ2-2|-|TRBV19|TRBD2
CASSNGLAGDHTGELFF
TGTGCCAGTAGTAACGGACTAGCGGGAGATCATACCGGGGAGCTGTTTTTT
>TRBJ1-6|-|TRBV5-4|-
CASSLEDGDNSPLHF
TGTGCCAGCAGCTTGGAGGACGGTGATAATTCACCCCTCCACTTT
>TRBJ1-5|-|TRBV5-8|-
CASSFEGQPQHF
TGTGCCAGCAGCTTCGAGGGCCAGCCCCAGCATTTT
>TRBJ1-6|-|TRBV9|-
CASSVDLRSSPLHF
TGTGCCAGCAGCGTAGATCTCAGATCCTCACCCCTCCACTTT
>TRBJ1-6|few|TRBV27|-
CASSLSGTGNSPLHF
TGTGCCAGCAGTTTATCGGGGACGGGTAATTCACCCCTCCACTTT
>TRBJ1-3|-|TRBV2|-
CAINEGTFSLGNTIYF
TGTGCCATAAACGAAGGGACTTTCAGCTTAGGAAACACCATATATTTT
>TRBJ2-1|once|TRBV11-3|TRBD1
CASRNRQGTYNEQFF
TGTGCCAGCAGAAATCGACAGGGGACCTACAATGAGCAGTTCTTC
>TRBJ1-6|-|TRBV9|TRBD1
CASSVTTGHNSPLHF
TGTGCCAGCAGCGTCACGACAGGGCATAATTCACCCCTCCACTTT
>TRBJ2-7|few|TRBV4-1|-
CASSLEVSSSYEQYF
TGCGCCAGCAGCCTAGAGGTCTCCAGCTCCTACGAGCAGTACTTC